This passage covers 25 T cell receptor beta chains from one sample sequenced in a study of OX40 agonist ivuxolimab in advanced cancers. TCRdb's table, derived via immunoSEQ multiplex PCR, lists solely in-frame clones and lacks some. This repertoire shows 55,000 to 85,000 clones, around 86% found once; its top ten account for 0.75%. This specimen consisted of CD4+ or CD8+ T cells sorted from blood, obtained in a trial of the OX40 agonist ivuxolimab. These receptors were collected from an adult with an advanced solid tumor such as melanoma, head and neck, liver or kidney cancer.

The rearrangement uses TRBV5-1 and TRBJ2-7; D may be TRBD1 (5 bases). Germline lookup yields CDR1 SGHRS and CDR2 YFSETQ. V was trimmed by 2 bases and J by 3 bases, leaving 12 bases between them. The CDR3 is made up of 14 amino acids. CDR3 nucleotide sequence: TGCGCCAGCAGCTTTGGACAAGAGATCTACGAGCAGTACTTC. Translated, it gives CASSFGQEIYEQYF. Complete variable domain (other parts from reference TRBV5-1 and TRBJ2-7): KAGVTQTPRYLIKTRGQQVTLSCSPISGHRSVSWYQQTPGQGLQFLFEYFSETQRNKGNFPGRFSGRQFSNSRSEMNVSTLELGDSALYLCASSFGQEIYEQYFGPGTRLTVT.

The chain links TRBV19 to TRBJ2-1, with D perhaps TRBD1 or TRBD2 (5 bases each). Germline V gives CDR1 LNHDA, CDR2 SQIVND (reference sequence). This CDR3 is built from 13 residues. The ends were cut back, 4 bases at V and 5 bases at J, with 9 bases in the middle. The CDR3 DNA reads as TGTGCCAGTAGTAGGGACCAAAACAATGAGCAGTTCTTC. Amino acid sequence: CASSRDQNNEQFF. Combining the CDR3 with reference TRBV19 and TRBJ2-1 gives the whole variable domain DGGITQSPKYLFRKEGQNVTLSCEQNLNHDAMYWYRQDPGQGLRLIYYSQIVNDFQKGDIAEGYSVSREKKESFPLTVTSAQKNPTAFYLCASSRDQNNEQFFGPGTRLTVL.

The V and J genes are TRBV7-3 and TRBJ2-5, with TRBD2 matching over 8 bases. Germline V lookup: CDR1 SGHTA, CDR2 FQGTGA. The CDR3 has 15 residues. Losses at the gene ends were 8 bases for V and 3 bases for J; bases not matched to a gene: 11. CDR3 in DNA: TGTGCCAGCGCAGCAGCTAGCGGGTCTGAAGAGACCCAGTACTTC. Translation: CASAAASGSEETQYF.

The V gene is TRBV7-2, the J gene TRBJ2-5; 11 bases align to TRBD2. CDR3 length: 14 amino acids. In germline, CDR1 is SGHTA, CDR2 FQGNSA. After removal of 3 bases from V and 6 bases from J, the junction contained 3 bases not matched to a gene. The CDR3 DNA follows: TGTGCCAGCAGCTTCGGGACTAGCGGACAGACCCAGTACTTC. Protein sequence: CASSFGTSGQTQYF.

This clone was recorded once. The V gene is TRBV2, the J gene TRBJ1-4, with D unclear. The CDR3 length is 14 residues. Per the germline V gene, CDR1 is SNHLY and CDR2 is FYNNEI. The V and J ends lost 7 bases and 4 bases respectively, with 13 bases between them. The chain's CDR3 is CASKREMGNEKLFF. CDR3 nucleotide sequence: TGTGCCAGCAAGCGGGAAATGGGTAATGAAAAACTGTTTTTT.

The chain combines TRBV28 with TRBJ1-1, with 9 bases matching TRBD1. CDR1 MDHEN and CDR2 SYDVKM come from the germline V gene. The CDR3 extends over 15 amino acids. Germline trimming cut 10 bases from V and 4 bases from J; bases unmatched to any gene: 13. Written as DNA, the CDR3 is TGTGCCATACAGGGCGGACAGGGGAGAGTCACTGAAGCTTTCTTT. This gives the protein CAIQGGQGRVTEAFF.

The chain recombines TRBV7-9 with TRBJ2-5, with unresolved D. The CDR3 covers 16 residues. CDR1 SEHNR and CDR2 FQNEAQ come from the germline V gene (reference sequence). V was shortened by 1 base and J by 4 bases, with 16 bases between the two germline ends. CDR3 sequence (DNA): TGTGCCAGCAGCTTAGGGCAGAACTCCTGGGGAGAGACCCAGTACTTC. It encodes CASSLGQNSWGETQYF.

The chain couples TRBV9 to TRBJ1-3; tentatively, D is TRBD1 (5 bases). Trimming left V 7 bases short and J 2 bases short, with 10 bases between. The CDR3 length is 13 residues. The germline V gene has CDR1 SGDLS and CDR2 YYNGEE. The CDR3 region is CASSRDAGNTIYF. In DNA, the CDR3 is TGTGCCAGCTCACGGGACGCTGGAAACACCATATATTTT.

This clone has just a few counts. The rearrangement uses TRBV11-2 and TRBJ2-5; 8 positions agree with TRBD2. This CDR3 is built from 17 residues. Germline V gene data show CDR1 as SGHAT and CDR2 as FQNNGV. The junction had 14 bases not matched to a gene; V was cut back by 4 bases and J by 4 bases. CDR3 sequence: CASSSFFSGNLRETQYF. CDR3 coding DNA: TGTGCCAGCAGCTCCTTTTTTAGCGGGAATCTCAGAGAGACCCAGTACTTC.

This clone was detected a few times. CDR3 amino acids: CASTPRGREEETQYF. CDR3 bases: TGTGCCAGCACCCCTCGGGGCAGGGAGGAAGAGACCCAGTACTTC. The chain carries TRBV6-1 and TRBJ2-5; the D gene is possibly TRBD2 (6 bases). The CDR3 sequence is 15 residues long. Trimming removed 7 bases from V and 3 bases from J, with 18 bases in between. The V gene's germline CDR1 is MNHNS and CDR2 SASEGT.

The chain combines TRBV28 with TRBJ1-5; no clear D. The V and J ends lost 5 bases and 2 bases respectively, with 7 bases between them. CDR1 and CDR2 from the germline V gene are MDHEN and SYDVKM. The CDR3 sequence is 13 residues long. The CDR3 here is CASSHSRNQPQHF. DNA of the CDR3: TGTGCCAGCAGTCACAGTCGCAATCAGCCCCAGCATTTT. Drawing the rest from reference TRBV28 and TRBJ1-5, the complete variable domain is DVKVTQSSRYLVKRTGEKVFLECVQDMDHENMFWYRQDPGLGLRLIYFSYDVKMKEKGDIPEGYSVSREKKERFSLILESASTNQTSMYLCASSHSRNQPQHFGDGTRLSIL.

The chain joins TRBV9 to TRBJ2-7; 12 positions match TRBD1. This CDR3 spans 14 amino acids. Per germline, CDR1 SGDLS and CDR2 YYNGEE. V lost 3 bases, J lost 6 bases, and 4 bases stayed unmatched. CDR3 region: CASSAGQGAFEQYF. In DNA, the CDR3 is TGTGCCAGCAGCGCGGGACAGGGGGCTTTCGAGCAGTACTTC.

The chain combines TRBV15 with TRBJ2-7, with a tentative D call TRBD1 (5 bases). The CDR3 contains 14 residues. V lost 0 bases and J 0 bases, leaving 6 bases between the germline ends. Germline CDR1 and CDR2: LNHNV and YYDKDF (reference sequence). CDR3 nucleotides: TGTGCCACCAGCAGAGAAGGGGACTCCTACGAGCAGTACTTC. This codes for CATSREGDSYEQYF.

The J gene is TRBJ2-7, the V gene TRBV28, with D possibly matching TRBD1 (8 bases). From germline, CDR1 is MDHEN and CDR2 SYDVKM. CDR3 length equals 13 residues. V lost 10 bases and J lost 5, with 18 bases in between. The CDR3 is CAIGGQGAHEQYF. In DNA form, the CDR3 reads TGTGCCATCGGGGGGCAGGGGGCCCACGAGCAGTACTTC.

The chain links TRBV15 to TRBJ1-4, with D possibly TRBD1 on 5 matching bases. CDR1 is LNHNV, CDR2 YYDKDF, per germline (reference sequence). CDR3 length equals 13 residues. Trimming shortened V by 8 bases and J by 2 bases, and 9 bases separated the two germline ends. CDR3 DNA: TGTGCCACCGGGGCGCGGACTAATGAAAAACTGTTTTTT. Amino acids: CATGARTNEKLFF.

The V call is TRBV9, the J call TRBJ2-1, with D unresolved. The CDR3 has 12 amino acids. V gave up 3 bases and J gave up 9 bases, with 10 bases separating them. From germline, CDR1 is SGDLS and CDR2 YYNGEE. The CDR3 loop reads CASSARPGEQFF. The CDR3 nucleotides read TGTGCCAGCAGCGCCCGGCCGGGTGAGCAGTTCTTC.

The chain uses TRBV7-8 and TRBJ2-4; 8 nucleotides line up with TRBD2. This CDR3 region has 15 residues. Losses at the gene ends were 5 bases for V and 7 bases for J; bases not matched to a gene: 10. Germline V lookup: CDR1 SGHVS, CDR2 FQNEAQ. The CDR3 region is CASSIRLAKNNIQYF. The CDR3 region has the DNA TGTGCCAGCAGCATAAGACTAGCGAAAAATAACATTCAGTACTTC.

V and J are TRBV15 and TRBJ2-7; D not certain. CDR1 is LNHNV and CDR2 is YYDKDF in the germline V gene (reference sequence). This CDR3 region has 14 residues. V lost 0 bases, J lost 2 bases, and 8 bases lay in between. The CDR3 bases are TGTGCCACCAGCAGAGAGGACGGAGCCTACGAGCAGTACTTC. As protein: CATSREDGAYEQYF.

The V call is TRBV1, the J call TRBJ2-3; the table's TRBD2 call for D was not verified on the DNA. TRBV1 is an annotated pseudogene. The CDR3 spans 17 residues. This chain's CDR3 is CTSSQEDLAGNTDTQYF. The DNA of the CDR3 is TGCACCAGCAGCCAAGAGGATCTAGCGGGAAACACAGATACGCAGTATTTT.

The chain links TRBV15 to TRBJ2-1, with no clear D. The germline gives CDR1 LNHNV, CDR2 YYDKDF (reference sequence). CDR3 size: 14 residues. The V and J ends lost 2 bases and 7 bases respectively, with 12 bases between them. CDR3 nucleotides: TGTGCCACCAGCAGACAAAACAGACCTAATGAGCAGTTCTTC. It specifies CATSRQNRPNEQFF.

Written as DNA, the CDR3 is TGTGCCTTGAGACTAGCGGCTAACACCGGGGAGCTGTTTTTT. Its protein product is CALRLAANTGELFF. This chain connects TRBV28 to TRBJ2-2; TRBD2 agrees at 9 bases. V shed 11 bases and J 2 bases; nucleotides not matched to a gene: 6. This CDR3 spans 14 amino acids. Germline lookup yields CDR1 MDHEN and CDR2 SYDVKM. Drawing the rest from reference TRBV28 and TRBJ2-2, the complete variable domain is DVKVTQSSRYLVKRTGEKVFLECVQDMDHENMFWYRQDPGLGLRLIYFSYDVKMKEKGDIPEGYSVSREKKERFSLILESASTNQTSMYLCALRLAANTGELFFGEGSRLTVL.

The chain couples TRBV10-3 to TRBJ2-7, with a weak D call TRBD2 (7 bases). Germline V gene data show CDR1 as ENHRY and CDR2 as SYGVKD. Trimming stripped 6 bases from V and 1 base from J, with 10 bases between. There are 13 residues in the CDR3. CDR3 nucleotide sequence: TGTGCCATCAGGGAGGGGGGGTCCTACGAGCAGTACTTC. Translating it yields CAIREGGSYEQYF.

This clone has just a few counts. This chain links TRBV15 with TRBJ2-7, with a weak D call TRBD2 (5 bases). Germline CDR1 is LNHNV and CDR2 is YYDKDF (reference sequence). V was cut by 1 base and J by 6 bases, with 19 bases left in between. CDR3 length: 16 residues. The CDR3 here is CATSRGEGLARSEQYF. For the CDR3, the DNA is TGTGCCACCAGCAGAGGGGAAGGGCTAGCTCGGTCCGAGCAGTACTTC.

This clone was seen only a few times. The chain is built from TRBV30 and TRBJ1-5, with D tentatively TRBD1 (6 bases). The CDR3 has 13 amino acids. Trimming cost V 4 bases and J 5 bases, with 12 bases left between them. The germline CDR1 and CDR2 sequences are GTSNPN and SVGIG (reference sequence). CDR3 bases: TGTGCCTGGAACCACAGGGATGATCAGCCCCAGCATTTT. It codes for CAWNHRDDQPQHF.

The chain carries TRBV5-6 and TRBJ2-1; D is perhaps TRBD1 (6 bases). Germline assignment: CDR1 SGHDT and CDR2 YYEEEE. This CDR3 spans 15 amino acids. V was cut by 3 bases and J by 7 bases, with 17 bases left in between. CDR3 sequence: CASSSDRHPRNEQFF. The CDR3 nucleotides are TGTGCCAGCAGCTCCGACAGGCACCCGCGGAATGAGCAGTTCTTC.